This TCR beta chain was retrieved from a study of tissue T cells after allogeneic stem cell transplantation. Study outcomes and limitations: Tissue-detected TCR repertoire was only partly captured by blood and spleen T cells.

On this clone: Its specificity is not known. Gene names follow the mouse nomenclature. From the germline J gene comes the end of the CDR3, since the read stops 1 residue before it.

Clones were read by immunoSEQ multiplex PCR, and TCRdb kept only the in-frame ones, dropping some. Here the sample spans around 2,200 clones, less than 55% being singletons. The time point here: mouse harvest day 14 after allogeneic transplant. Each mouse received 10^7 T-cell-depleted marrow cells plus 10^6 splenic CD5+ T cells by tail vein. The CDR3 extends over 15 amino acids. CDR1 and CDR2 from the germline V gene are NNHDY and SYVADS. The V gene lost 9 bases and the J gene lost 0 bases, with 16 bases spanning the gap. The sample consisted of liver tissue. The V gene is TRBV13-3, the J gene TRBJ1-3, with a tentative D call TRBD1 (6 bases). The receptor comes from a female BALB/c mouse given C57BL/6 T cells with graft-versus-host disease after an allogeneic hematopoietic cell transplant. The CDR3 is CATSGGSHSGNTLYF. Partial CDR3 DNA: TGTGCCACCAGCGGGGGCTCCCATTCTGGAAATACGCTCTAT.